These 13 T cell receptor beta chains share one sample of origin, sequenced in a study of radiotherapy plus CTLA-4 blockade in lung cancer. Sequencing was performed with immunoSEQ multiplex PCR; in TCRdb, only in-frame clones are kept and a portion is missing. The sample shows tens of thousands of clones, over 60% of them seen only once. Sequencing used peripheral blood, obtained from a patient treated with radiotherapy plus ipilimumab. Source of these receptors: a human donor with non-small cell lung cancer that progressed on radiotherapy plus ipilimumab.

This clone was counted a single time. The rearrangement joins TRBV14 to TRBJ2-1, with a tentative D call TRBD1 (6 bases). V was pared by 6 bases and J by 3 bases, with 18 bases between. The germline V gene has CDR1 SGHDN and CDR2 FVKESK. The CDR3 loop spans 16 amino acids. Here the CDR3 reads CASSPYSGAVYNEQFF. Written as DNA, the CDR3 is TGTGCCAGCAGTCCATATTCAGGGGCCGTCTACAATGAGCAGTTCTTC.

The chain is built from TRBV6-1 and TRBJ2-5; D gene ambiguous. Germline lookup yields CDR1 MNHNS and CDR2 SASEGT. The CDR3 runs 13 residues. Trimming removed 6 bases from V and 1 base from J, with 9 bases in between. The CDR3 protein is CASSVGFQETQYF. CDR3 coding DNA: TGTGCCAGCAGCGTGGGGTTCCAAGAGACCCAGTACTTC.

The chain combines TRBV4-1 with TRBJ1-4; 11 bases align to TRBD1. CDR1 MGHRA and CDR2 YSYEKL come from the germline V gene. The CDR3 is made up of 17 amino acids. V was clipped by 4 bases and J by 6 bases; unmatched bases: 10. CDR3 amino acids: CASSRGQGAAGHEKLFF. As DNA, the CDR3 is TGCGCCAGCAGCCGAGGACAGGGGGCGGCTGGGCATGAAAAACTGTTTTTT.

This chain uses TRBV28 with TRBJ2-3; D perhaps matches TRBD1 (5 bases). The germline V and J ends were trimmed by 4 bases and 1 base, with 6 bases remaining between them. CDR1 is MDHEN, CDR2 SYDVKM, per germline. The CDR3 spans 13 residues. CDR3 bases: TGTGCCAGCAGTTCCAGGGGCACAGATACGCAGTATTTT. This sequence encodes CASSSRGTDTQYF.

This chain links TRBV6-4 with TRBJ1-4, with TRBD1 matching over 8 bases. CDR1 and CDR2 from the germline V gene are MRHNA and SNTAGT. Trimming cost V 6 bases and J 5 bases; bases outside gene matches: 2. The CDR3 runs 13 residues. CDR3 protein: CASSRDRNEKLFF. Written as DNA, the CDR3 is TGTGCCAGCAGCCGGGACAGGAATGAAAAACTGTTTTTT.

The chain combines TRBV15 with TRBJ2-5; D gene unclear. Trimming cost V 1 base and J 1 base, with 7 bases left between them. Germline CDR1 is LNHNV and CDR2 is YYDKDF (reference sequence). The CDR3 has 14 amino acids. The CDR3 loop reads CATSRGASQETQYF. CDR3 in DNA: TGTGCCACCAGCAGAGGGGCCAGCCAAGAGACCCAGTACTTC.

The genes are TRBV2 and TRBJ2-7, with 12 bases aligning to TRBD1. Losses at the gene ends were 6 bases for V and 3 bases for J; bases not matched to a gene: 6. This CDR3 has 15 residues. CDR1 and CDR2 from the germline V gene are SNHLY and FYNNEI. DNA for the CDR3: TGTGCCAGCAGCCAGGGGACAGGGGGCCTCTACGAGCAGTACTTC. Amino acid sequence: CASSQGTGGLYEQYF.

The CDR3 loop is CASSKSRIPSYEQYF. The CDR3 coding sequence is TGTGCCAGCAGTAAGAGCCGGATCCCCTCCTACGAGCAGTACTTC. This chain joins TRBV6-9 and TRBJ2-7; no reliable D call. The CDR3 is made up of 15 amino acids. Trimming left V 5 bases short and J 0 bases short, with 14 bases between. The germline gives CDR1 MNHGY, CDR2 SVAAGI.

This chain uses TRBV27 with TRBJ1-4; no firm D call. Trimming removed 5 bases at V and 4 bases at J, with 14 bases between. The V gene's germline CDR1 is MNHEY and CDR2 SMNVEV (reference sequence). The CDR3 is 15 residues long. The CDR3, as DNA: TGTGCCAGCAGTCCTTTACAGAACTATAATGAAAAACTGTTTTTT. This sequence encodes CASSPLQNYNEKLFF.

This sequence joins TRBV19 and TRBJ1-4; D may be TRBD1 (5 bases). The length of the CDR3 is 16 residues. V was cut by 5 bases and J by 0 bases, with 13 bases left in between. Per germline, CDR1 LNHDA and CDR2 SQIVND (reference sequence). DNA for the CDR3: TGTGCCAGTAGTCGGGGCAACAGAGCAACTAATGAAAAACTGTTTTTT. Translation: CASSRGNRATNEKLFF.

This CDR3 reads CASSSGQGVPHYEQYF. In DNA form, the CDR3 reads TGTGCCAGCTCATCCGGACAGGGTGTCCCTCACTACGAGCAGTACTTC. V usage is TRBV18 and J usage is TRBJ2-7; 8 bases align to TRBD1. V lost 5 bases to trimming and J lost 3 bases; unmatched junction nucleotides: 12. This CDR3 has 16 amino acids. Germline V gene sequence: CDR1 KGHSH, CDR2 LQKENI.

The chain links TRBV5-8 to TRBJ1-2; D is undetermined. The V gene's germline CDR1 is SGHTS and CDR2 YDEGEE. With 4 bases removed from V and 8 bases from J, the gap between germline ends came to 15 bases. The CDR3 is made up of 13 amino acids. In DNA, the CDR3 is TGTGCCAGCAGCCCCAAGGGTCGACGAGGCTACACCTTC. This codes for CASSPKGRRGYTF.

This chain uses TRBV5-5 with TRBJ2-7, with 7 bases identical to TRBD2. This CDR3 is 15 amino acids long. The germline V gene encodes CDR1 SGHKS and CDR2 YYEKEE (reference sequence). Losses at the gene ends were 0 bases for V and 3 bases for J; bases not matched to a gene: 6. CDR3 region: CASSLDPGGSYEQYF. The CDR3 region has the DNA TGTGCCAGCAGCTTGGATCCGGGAGGTAGCTACGAGCAGTACTTC.